This is a list of T cell receptor beta chains from one sample in a study of blood T cell repertoires in COVID-19. Some clones are missing from TCRdb's copy, which holds only in-frame ones; the method was immunoSEQ multiplex PCR. The sample has about 380,000 clones, more than 75% seen once. The sequenced material came from PBMCs or T cells enriched from blood (not recorded which). All receptors derive from a man aged 30 to 39 who had recovered from COVID-19. Both conserved end residues are part of each CDR3. Fields, in order: D gene, V gene, clone size, J gene, CDR3 length, CDR3 protein, CDR3 DNA. A D gene is named only where the DNA matches it firmly. Some rows mark clone size as missing; the rest say once, few, many or name a class of expanded clone.

TRBD1	TRBV7-6	-	TRBJ1-2	13	CAIGGQGNYGYTF	TGTGCCATCGGGGGACAGGGCAACTATGGCTACACCTTC
TRBD1	TRBV15	-	TRBJ1-1	17	CATSREGGTGTNTEAFF	TGTGCCACCAGCAGAGAGGGGGGGACAGGGACGAACACTGAAGCTTTCTTT
-	TRBV9	once	TRBJ1-6	12	CASSEGERPLHF	TGTGCCAGCAGCGAGGGGGAAAGGCCCCTCCACTTT
TRBD1	TRBV7-6	-	TRBJ2-1	15	CASSNRDRDYNEQFF	TGTGCCAGCAGCAACCGGGACAGGGACTACAATGAGCAGTTCTTC
-	TRBV12-3/TRBV12-4	-	TRBJ2-3	12	CASSLEAYTQYF	TGTGCCAGCAGTTTAGAAGCCTATACGCAGTATTTT
-	TRBV7-2	-	TRBJ1-1	12	CASSLTVSEAFF	TGTGCCAGCAGCTTAACGGTTTCTGAAGCTTTCTTT
TRBD1	TRBV7-6	-	TRBJ2-7	16	CASSLEGTGLASEQYF	TGTGCCAGCAGCTTAGAAGGGACAGGATTGGCAAGCGAGCAGTACTTC
-	TRBV7-9	-	TRBJ2-7	13	CASSHDGHYEQYF	TGTGCCAGCAGCCACGACGGACACTACGAGCAGTACTTC
TRBD1	TRBV30	-	TRBJ1-6	13	CAWSVGQNSPLHF	TGTGCCTGGAGTGTGGGACAGAATTCACCCCTCCACTTT
-	TRBV9	-	TRBJ1-5	14	CASSLTDSNQPQHF	TGTGCCAGCAGCTTGACAGACAGCAATCAGCCCCAGCATTTT
-	TRBV21-1	-	TRBJ1-2	13	CASRSGQNYGYTF	TGTGCCAGCCGTTCGGGACAGAACTATGGCTACACCTTC
-	TRBV5-1	-	TRBJ1-5	18	CASSLGGRSPIRYQPQHF	TGCGCCAGCAGCTTGGGGGGGCGGTCGCCGATCAGATATCAGCCCCAGCATTTT
TRBD1	TRBV5-1	-	TRBJ1-3	20	CASSWTGQGLLASSGNTIYF	TGCGCCAGCAGCTGGACGGGACAGGGGCTCCTGGCGAGCTCTGGAAACACCATATATTTT
-	TRBV28	once	TRBJ1-2	12	CASTDGLYGYTF	TGTGCCAGCACCGACGGACTCTATGGCTACACCTTC
-	TRBV11-2	-	TRBJ2-7	11	CASSSSYEQYF	TGTGCCAGCAGCTCATCATACGAGCAGTACTTC
TRBD1	TRBV27	once	TRBJ2-7	14	CASRPDRGTYEQYF	TGTGCCAGCAGGCCGGACAGGGGAACCTACGAGCAGTACTTC
TRBD1	TRBV28	-	TRBJ1-2	15	CASSRDRVANYGYTF	TGTGCCAGCAGCCGGGACAGGGTTGCTAACTATGGCTACACCTTC
TRBD2	TRBV7-2	-	TRBJ2-3	17	CASSLWVDSGGTDTQYF	TGTGCCAGCAGCTTATGGGTAGATAGCGGGGGCACAGATACGCAGTATTTT
-	TRBV5-1	-	TRBJ1-1	16	CASSLLPGALNTEAFF	TGCGCCAGCAGCCTTCTCCCAGGGGCCTTGAACACTGAAGCTTTCTTT
TRBD1	TRBV19	-	TRBJ1-1	16	CASTATGSRRNTEAFF	TGTGCCAGTACCGCGACAGGGAGTCGGAGGAACACTGAAGCTTTCTTT
TRBD2	TRBV5-1	-	TRBJ2-1	15	CASSLMTSGYNEQFF	TGCGCCAGCAGCTTGATGACTAGCGGTTACAATGAGCAGTTCTTC
-	TRBV6-5	-	TRBJ2-5	14	CASSPRGYQETQYF	TGTGCCAGCAGTCCGAGGGGGTACCAAGAGACCCAGTACTTC
TRBD1	TRBV2	many	TRBJ1-1	13	CASSQGENTEAFF	TGTGCCAGCAGTCAGGGGGAAAACACTGAAGCTTTCTTT
-	TRBV4-2	-	TRBJ2-1	14	CASSQEGEQREQFF	TGTGCCAGCAGCCAAGAGGGTGAGCAGCGTGAGCAGTTCTTC
TRBD2	TRBV10-3	-	TRBJ2-5	15	CAISQTSGGQETQYF	TGTGCCATCAGTCAGACTAGCGGGGGGCAAGAGACCCAGTACTTC
-	TRBV4-3	-	TRBJ1-1	13	CASSPQGITEAFF	TGCGCCAGCAGCCCACAGGGTATCACTGAAGCTTTCTTT
-	TRBV28	-	TRBJ2-7	13	CASQKTAPYEQYF	TGTGCCTCACAAAAAACAGCCCCCTACGAGCAGTACTTC
-	TRBV27	-	TRBJ1-1	15	CASSLSSGLNTEAFF	TGTGCCAGCAGTTTATCTAGCGGGTTAAACACTGAAGCTTTCTTT
-	TRBV9	-	TRBJ2-2	13	CASSFQGSGELFF	TGTGCCAGCAGCTTCCAGGGTTCCGGGGAGCTGTTTTTT
TRBD1	TRBV6-5	once	TRBJ1-2	13	CATMVGTAYGYTF	TGTGCCACCATGGTGGGGACAGCCTATGGCTACACCTTC
-	TRBV5-1	-	TRBJ1-1	16	CASSFPGGGLNTEAFF	TGCGCCAGCAGCTTCCCGGGCGGAGGTTTGAACACTGAAGCTTTCTTT
-	TRBV6-5	once	TRBJ2-7	14	CASSYPEGGSEQYF	TGTGCCAGCAGTTACCCTGAAGGAGGGTCCGAGCAGTACTTC
-	TRBV9	-	TRBJ1-2	16	CASSVGWGRGGYGYTF	TGTGCCAGCAGCGTAGGCTGGGGGAGGGGAGGATATGGCTACACCTTC
TRBD1	TRBV9	-	TRBJ2-2	17	CASSAPPGQGAAGELFF	TGTGCCAGCAGCGCCCCCCCCGGACAGGGGGCCGCCGGGGAGCTGTTTTTT
-	TRBV27	-	TRBJ1-4	14	CASSLGLTEEKLFF	TGTGCCAGCAGTTTGGGGTTGACAGAAGAAAAACTGTTTTTT
-	TRBV27	few	TRBJ1-2	14	CASSFTGDNYGYTF	TGTGCCAGCAGTTTTACAGGAGACAACTATGGCTACACCTTC
-	TRBV10-3	-	TRBJ2-3	15	CAITPSGASTDTQYF	TGTGCCATCACCCCCTCAGGGGCTAGCACAGATACGCAGTATTTT
-	TRBV6-5	-	TRBJ1-5	15	CASSYGGGNDQPQHF	TGTGCCAGCAGCTACGGGGGAGGGAACGATCAGCCCCAGCATTTT
-	TRBV27	-	TRBJ1-6	11	CASGGDSPLHF	TGTGCCAGCGGCGGAGATTCACCCCTCCACTTT
-	TRBV4-1	once	TRBJ1-5	15	CASSQDRARNQPQHF	TGCGCCAGCAGCCAAGACAGGGCTCGCAATCAGCCCCAGCATTTT
TRBD1	TRBV27	-	TRBJ1-2	16	CASSPPDSRGRSGYTF	TGTGCCAGCAGTCCCCCGGATTCGAGGGGGCGGAGTGGCTACACCTTC
-	TRBV7-8	once	TRBJ2-5	15	CASSPPRGYQETQYF	TGTGCCAGCAGCCCTCCTCGTGGCTACCAAGAGACCCAGTACTTC